Listed below are T cell receptor beta chains from one sample, sequenced in a study of blood T cell repertoires in COVID-19. The table came from immunoSEQ multiplex PCR; TCRdb's copy has only in-frame clones and leaves some out. The table lists under 300,000 clones, roughly 86% of them singletons. The sample consisted of PBMCs or T cells enriched from blood (not recorded which). The receptors come from a woman between 25 and 40 years old who had recovered from COVID-19. Both conserved end residues are trimmed from each CDR3. Size values are once, few and many counts, or a class for expanded clones, and some rows have none.

TRBV2	TRBJ1-2	few	ASSDSAGYGYT
TRBV2	TRBJ1-1	few	ASSAYPTGDFKTHEAF
TRBV7-3	TRBJ1-2	NA	ASSLTGGALYYGYT
TRBV6-6	TRBJ1-6	NA	ASSYELPPLLH
TRBV4-3	TRBJ1-2	NA	ASSQDGAAGGYT
TRBV28	TRBJ2-2	few	ASSLFRGSGELF
TRBV4-3	TRBJ2-1	NA	ASSQDNGEGHEQF
TRBV5-4	TRBJ1-2	NA	ASRRGDSGQTMNYGYT
TRBV9	TRBJ2-2	NA	ASSVEEGENTGELF
TRBV2	TRBJ2-7	few	ASSATYEQY
TRBV7-3	TRBJ2-4	NA	ASSSITGSGIQY
TRBV4-2	TRBJ1-2	NA	ASSYSEQRTYRGAGGYT
TRBV2	TRBJ1-3	NA	ASSVREGGNTIY
TRBV6-5	TRBJ1-1	few	ASSWTGTVNTEAF
TRBV11-2	TRBJ2-7	NA	ASSVVPQASYEQY
TRBV18	TRBJ1-1	once	ASSPQYMDREGTEAF
TRBV7-9	TRBJ1-1	once	ASQFPGTDTEAF
TRBV6-4	TRBJ2-7	NA	ASSEGPSGGYEQY
TRBV4-1	TRBJ2-7	NA	ASSQDPGQGTYEQY
TRBV29-1	TRBJ2-7	NA	SGIVSPSGTGNSYEQY
TRBV2	TRBJ2-6	NA	ASSGTGSPSLSGANVLT
TRBV7-2	TRBJ2-3	NA	ASSLQRGPTDTQY
TRBV5-1	TRBJ2-5	once	ASSSGTSGETQY
TRBV6-2/TRBV6-3	TRBJ2-1	NA	ASSSLRPSYNEQF
TRBV7-9	TRBJ1-2	NA	ASSLRSRQGTYGYT
TRBV7-2	TRBJ1-4	NA	ASSLDRIITNEKLF
TRBV10-3	TRBJ1-2	NA	AISEAGYT
TRBV14	TRBJ1-1	NA	ASSQGGWGRAEAF
TRBV7-7	TRBJ1-3	NA	ASSHAGSSGGNTIY
TRBV6-5	TRBJ1-4	NA	ASRVGTENEKLF
TRBV19	TRBJ1-4	NA	ASTSFGGAREKLF
TRBV27	TRBJ2-3	NA	ASSLFAERGTDTQY
TRBV5-1	TRBJ1-6	NA	ASSFWFGESNSPLH
TRBV6-1	TRBJ1-6	NA	ASSESGGFLTPLH
TRBV5-1	TRBJ1-1	NA	ASSLVSSNTEAF
TRBV6-6	TRBJ2-7	NA	ASSGGSTYEQY
TRBV4-2	TRBJ1-2	NA	ASSQAFQGGYGYT
TRBV11-3	TRBJ2-1	NA	ASSRKAGGYNEQF
TRBV24-1	TRBJ2-2	NA	ATSDFSATNTGELF
TRBV6-6	TRBJ2-2	NA	ASSPGQGARELF
TRBV11-2	TRBJ2-1	NA	ASSFTRNEQF
TRBV28	TRBJ1-2	few	ASSLIGGLGNYGYT
TRBV27	TRBJ2-1	NA	ASSLYRNSYNEQF
TRBV21-1	TRBJ1-6	NA	ASSKAIGGDSPLH
TRBV7-2	TRBJ2-7	once	ASSLQSQSDRAERD
TRBV19	TRBJ2-2	NA	ASSRTGGNTGELF
TRBV3-1/TRBV3-2	TRBJ2-2	NA	ASSQAGGGTGELF
TRBV14	TRBJ1-2	NA	ASSPTDTIYGYT
TRBV7-9	TRBJ1-2	NA	ASSPRFESLSNYGYT
TRBV15	TRBJ1-1	NA	ATSTPGGLGSTEAF
TRBV5-1	TRBJ1-6	NA	ASSLRTGTGANSSPLH
TRBV5-6	TRBJ1-2	NA	ASSNQGVLGYT
TRBV12-2	TRBJ1-4	NA	ARRLGVRLF
TRBV25-1	TRBJ2-5	NA	ATAGQDTQETQY
TRBV5-1	TRBJ2-3	NA	ASSLGGGARTDTQY
TRBV7-9	TRBJ1-1	NA	ASGETDSWNTEAF
TRBV5-1	TRBJ1-2	NA	ASSLAQNRAYGYT
TRBV28	TRBJ1-4	NA	ASSLRPSNYGAKLF
TRBV12-3/TRBV12-4	TRBJ2-1	NA	ASRTDSPSQQF